Presented here are 20 T cell receptor beta chains from one specimen sequenced in a study of cytomegalovirus exposure and HLA in healthy donors. This PCR relied on a set of 60 Vbeta primers and 13 Jbeta primers. The assay was immunoSEQ multiplex PCR, and TCRdb's table has in-frame clones only and misses some. The table records under 200,000 clones, 65% to 75% of them present only once. Specimen: PBMCs. The source of these receptors is a girl aged 5-17 years in good health and CMV-seronegative.

This clone has a handful of counts. V usage is TRBV2 and J usage is TRBJ1-6; TRBD1 might be the D (5 bases). This CDR3 spans 18 amino acids. In germline, CDR1 is SNHLY, CDR2 FYNNEI. Trimming removed 2 bases from V and 8 bases from J, with 22 bases in between. The CDR3: CASSETSHGTLAYSPLHF. For the CDR3, the DNA is TGTGCCAGCAGTGAAACTTCTCACGGGACTCTCGCCTATTCACCCCTCCACTTT.

The J gene is TRBJ2-7, the V gene TRBV11-3, with D possibly matching TRBD1 (5 bases). The CDR3 extends over 11 amino acids. CDR1 and CDR2 (germline): SGHNT, YENEEA. V was cut by 5 bases and J by 5 bases, with 7 bases left in between. The CDR3 DNA follows: TGTGCCAGCAGCAGGGGCCACGAGCAGTACTTC. Protein product: CASSRGHEQYF.

The V call is TRBV4-1, the J call TRBJ2-7, with TRBD1 matching over 8 bases. CDR1 is MGHRA and CDR2 is YSYEKL in the germline V gene. The CDR3 is 14 amino acids. Trimming at V came to 1 base and at J to 3 bases, leaving 2 bases not matched to a gene. CDR3 in DNA: TGCGCCAGCAGCCAAGGGACAGGGAACTACGAGCAGTACTTC. Its translation: CASSQGTGNYEQYF.

V usage is TRBV5-1 and J usage is TRBJ1-1; maybe TRBD1 (5 bases). V was pared by 6 bases and J by 0 bases, with 9 bases between. Germline lookup yields CDR1 SGHRS and CDR2 YFSETQ. CDR3 length: 13 residues. The CDR3 DNA sequence: TGCGCCAGCACCAAACAGGTGAACACTGAAGCTTTCTTT. Translated: CASTKQVNTEAFF.

This clone was counted only a few times. V gene TRBV29-1 combines with J gene TRBJ2-7; 8 bases are a match to TRBD1. The V segment lost 4 bases and the J segment 3 bases; nucleotides outside the gene matches: 5. CDR1 and CDR2 from the germline V gene are SQVTM and ANQGSEA. The CDR3 runs 13 residues. DNA of the CDR3: TGCAGCGTTGCGGGACAGGTCGGCTACGAGCAGTACTTC. It specifies CSVAGQVGYEQYF.

The chain employs TRBV11-2 and TRBJ2-2; the D gene is possibly TRBD2 (5 bases). Trimming pared 3 bases from V and 4 bases from J, leaving 21 bases between. CDR3 size: 18 residues. The germline CDR1 and CDR2 sequences are SGHAT and FQNNGV. CDR3 residues: CASSFPLKGAEVTGELFF. CDR3 bases: TGTGCCAGCAGCTTCCCACTTAAGGGTGCGGAGGTCACCGGGGAGCTGTTTTTT. The full variable domain, completed using reference TRBV11-2 and TRBJ2-2, is EAGVAQSPRYKIIEKRQSVAFWCNPISGHATLYWYQQILGQGPKLLIQFQNNGVVDDSQLPKDRFSAERLKGVDSTLKIQPAKLEDSAVYLCASSFPLKGAEVTGELFFGEGSRLTVL.

V usage is TRBV7-9 and J usage is TRBJ2-3; 7 bases agree with TRBD1. Germline assignment: CDR1 SEHNR and CDR2 FQNEAQ (reference sequence). V was clipped by 5 bases and J by 4 bases; unmatched bases: 6. CDR3 size: 14 residues. CDR3 in amino acids: CASSPDRAADTQYF. CDR3 sequence (DNA): TGTGCCAGCAGCCCCGACAGGGCCGCAGATACGCAGTATTTT. Complete variable domain (other parts from reference TRBV7-9 and TRBJ2-3): DTGVSQNPRHKITKRGQNVTFRCDPISEHNRLYWYRQTLGQGPEFLTYFQNEAQLEKSRLLSDRFSAERPKGSFSTLEIQRTEQGDSAMYLCASSPDRAADTQYFGPGTRLTVL.

The genes are TRBV5-8 and TRBJ1-5; D gene uncertain. Per the germline V gene, CDR1 is SGHTS and CDR2 is YDEGEE. Trimming took 0 bases from V and 4 from J, leaving 5 bases between them. CDR3 length: 13 amino acids. The CDR3 nucleotides read TGTGCCAGCAGCTTGGACGGGAATCAGCCCCAGCATTTT. It encodes CASSLDGNQPQHF.

The chain carries TRBV2 and TRBJ1-2, with D maybe TRBD1 (6 bases). The CDR3 has 13 amino acids. Germline loops: CDR1 SNHLY, CDR2 FYNNEI. The V end lost 4 bases, the J end lost 6 bases, and 12 bases lay between the germline ends. The chain's CDR3 is CASSGAQGDGYTF. In DNA form, the CDR3 reads TGTGCCAGCAGTGGTGCACAGGGCGATGGCTACACCTTC.

This clone was detected only a few times. The chain employs TRBV18 and TRBJ1-2; 7 positions match TRBD1. V trimming: 3 bases; J trimming: 8 bases; junction bases outside the gene matches: 18. CDR1 and CDR2 (germline): KGHSH, LQKENI. This CDR3 region has 17 residues. CDR3 bases: TGTGCCAGCTCACCCATTGCGGGATTGACAGGGCGTGGCGGCTACACCTTC. Its translation: CASSPIAGLTGRGGYTF.

The rearrangement joins TRBV6-5 to TRBJ1-2; D possibly corresponds to TRBD1 (5 bases). The CDR3 has 12 residues. Germline values: CDR1 MNHEY, CDR2 SVGAGI. V was pared by 5 bases and J by 7 bases, with 11 bases between. The CDR3 DNA reads TGTGCCAGCAGTGCCCAGGGAGGTGGCTACACCTTC. Protein: CASSAQGGGYTF.

This clone was observed a handful of times. This rearrangement joins TRBV25-1 to TRBJ1-2; D is undetermined. V lost 3 bases, J lost 8 bases, and 16 bases lay in between. The CDR3 is 14 residues long. Germline V gene data show CDR1 as MGHDK and CDR2 as SYGVNS. The CDR3 region is CASSDRTGLGGYTF. The CDR3 DNA follows: TGTGCCAGCAGTGACCGGACGGGGTTGGGAGGCTACACCTTC.

The chain couples TRBV5-1 to TRBJ2-3, with TRBD2 identical over 12 bases. CDR1 and CDR2 from the germline V gene are SGHRS and YFSETQ. This CDR3 comprises 14 residues. V gave up 3 bases and J gave up 5 bases; unmatched junction bases: 1. CDR3 residues: CASSWTSGVDTQYF. Written as DNA, the CDR3 is TGCGCCAGCAGCTGGACTAGCGGGGTAGATACGCAGTATTTT.

The rearrangement uses TRBV2 and TRBJ2-7; D is perhaps TRBD2 (6 bases). This CDR3 has 13 amino acids. Germline CDR1 is SNHLY and CDR2 is FYNNEI. The CDR3, as DNA: TGTCCCCTCGGGAGTCAGGGCGACTACGAGCAGTACTTC. As protein: CPLGSQGDYEQYF.

The V and J genes are TRBV13 and TRBJ2-1; 10 bases map to TRBD2. Trimming removed 5 bases from V and 7 bases from J; junction bases left unmatched: 14. Germline V lookup: CDR1 PRHDT, CDR2 FYEKMQ (reference sequence). The CDR3 runs to 17 residues. The CDR3 DNA follows: TGTGCCAGCAGCAGAGATATAGCGGGGGGCAGTTCGAATGAGCAGTTCTTC. Translating gives CASSRDIAGGSSNEQFF.

The chain links TRBV2 to TRBJ2-5; D possibly corresponds to TRBD2 (6 bases). The CDR3 runs to 15 residues. Per the germline V gene, CDR1 is SNHLY and CDR2 is FYNNEI. Trimming removed 1 base at V and 3 bases at J, with 12 bases between. The CDR3 DNA is TGTGCCAGCAGTGAAGATACTAGCTCGGAAGAGACCCAGTACTTC. Protein sequence: CASSEDTSSEETQYF.

The chain recombines TRBV4-2 with TRBJ2-1; 9 positions match TRBD1. Germline loops: CDR1 LGHNA, CDR2 YNFKEQ. V gave up 1 base and J gave up 0 bases; unmatched junction bases: 4. This CDR3 region has 17 residues. As DNA, the CDR3 is TGTGCCAGCAGCCAAGGGACAGGGGATGGCTCCTACAATGAGCAGTTCTTC. This gives the protein CASSQGTGDGSYNEQFF.

The chain has TRBV7-9 and TRBJ1-4; a possible D gene is TRBD1 (5 bases). Deletions cut 4 bases from V and 3 bases from J, with 24 bases between. The CDR3 is 19 amino acids. CDR1 is SEHNR and CDR2 is FQNEAQ in the germline V gene (reference sequence). The DNA for the CDR3 is TGTGCCAGCAGCTCATCCAGGACACCTCAGAAGATAGCTAATGAAAAACTGTTTTTT. Encoded protein: CASSSSRTPQKIANEKLFF. The variable domain in full, completed from reference TRBV7-9 and TRBJ1-4, reads DTGVSQNPRHKITKRGQNVTFRCDPISEHNRLYWYRQTLGQGPEFLTYFQNEAQLEKSRLLSDRFSAERPKGSFSTLEIQRTEQGDSAMYLCASSSSRTPQKIANEKLFFGSGTQLSVL.

This clone occurred a few times. The V gene is TRBV27, the J gene TRBJ1-2; 7 bases line up with TRBD1. Germline CDR1 is MNHEY and CDR2 is SMNVEV (reference sequence). This CDR3 is 15 amino acids long. V lost 2 bases to trimming and J lost 1 base; unmatched junction nucleotides: 4. The CDR3 bases are TGTGCCAGCAGTTTAGTCCAGGGGGGTAACTATGGCTACACCTTC. It codes for CASSLVQGGNYGYTF.

This clone has just one count. The chain recombines TRBV5-5 with TRBJ2-5; tentatively, D is TRBD1 (5 bases). V lost 4 bases and J 6 bases, leaving 10 bases between the germline ends. CDR1 and CDR2 (germline): SGHKS, YYEKEE (reference sequence). The CDR3 totals 12 residues. CDR3 bases: TGTGCCAGCAGCCAGGGCGAGCAGACCCAGTACTTC. It is translated as CASSQGEQTQYF. Full variable domain (rest looked up from reference TRBV5-5 and TRBJ2-5): DAGVTQSPTHLIKTRGQQVTLRCSPISGHKSVSWYQQVLGQGPQFIFQYYEKEERGRGNFPDRFSARQFPNYSSELNVNALLLGDSALYLCASSQGEQTQYFGPGTRLLVL.